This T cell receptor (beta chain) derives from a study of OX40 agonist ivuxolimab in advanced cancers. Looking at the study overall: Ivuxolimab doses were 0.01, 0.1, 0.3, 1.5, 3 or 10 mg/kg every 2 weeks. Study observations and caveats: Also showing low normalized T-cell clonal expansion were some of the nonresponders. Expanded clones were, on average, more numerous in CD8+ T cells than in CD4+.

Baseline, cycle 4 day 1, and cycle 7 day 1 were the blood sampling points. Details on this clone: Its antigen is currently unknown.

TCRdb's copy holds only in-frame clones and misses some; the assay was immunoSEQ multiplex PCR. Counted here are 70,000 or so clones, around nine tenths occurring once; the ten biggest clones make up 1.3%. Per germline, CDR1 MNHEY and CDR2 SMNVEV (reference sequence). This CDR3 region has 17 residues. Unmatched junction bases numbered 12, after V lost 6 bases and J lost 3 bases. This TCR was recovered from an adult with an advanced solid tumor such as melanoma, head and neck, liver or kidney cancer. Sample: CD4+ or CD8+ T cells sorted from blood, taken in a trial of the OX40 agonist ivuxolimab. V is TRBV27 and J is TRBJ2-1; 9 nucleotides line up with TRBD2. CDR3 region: CASSPIPLAGIYNEQFF. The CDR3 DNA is TGTGCCAGCAGCCCAATCCCCCTAGCGGGAATCTACAATGAGCAGTTCTTC.